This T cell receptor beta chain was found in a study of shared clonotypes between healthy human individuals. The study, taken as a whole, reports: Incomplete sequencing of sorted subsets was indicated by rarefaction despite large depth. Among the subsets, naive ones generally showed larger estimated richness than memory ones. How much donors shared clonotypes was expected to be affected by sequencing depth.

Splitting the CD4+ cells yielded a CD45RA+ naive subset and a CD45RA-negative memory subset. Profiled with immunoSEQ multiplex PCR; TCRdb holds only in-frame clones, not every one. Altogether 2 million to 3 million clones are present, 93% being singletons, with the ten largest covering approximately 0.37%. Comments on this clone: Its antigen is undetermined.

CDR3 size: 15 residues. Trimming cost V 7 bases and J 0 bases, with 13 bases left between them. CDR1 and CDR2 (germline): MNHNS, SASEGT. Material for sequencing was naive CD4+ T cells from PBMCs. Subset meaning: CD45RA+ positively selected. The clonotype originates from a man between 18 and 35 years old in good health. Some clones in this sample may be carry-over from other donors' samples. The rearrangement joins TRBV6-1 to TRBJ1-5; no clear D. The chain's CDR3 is CASTGAPFSNQPQHF. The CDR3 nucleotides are TGTGCCAGCACGGGAGCCCCTTTTAGCAATCAGCCCCAGCATTTT.